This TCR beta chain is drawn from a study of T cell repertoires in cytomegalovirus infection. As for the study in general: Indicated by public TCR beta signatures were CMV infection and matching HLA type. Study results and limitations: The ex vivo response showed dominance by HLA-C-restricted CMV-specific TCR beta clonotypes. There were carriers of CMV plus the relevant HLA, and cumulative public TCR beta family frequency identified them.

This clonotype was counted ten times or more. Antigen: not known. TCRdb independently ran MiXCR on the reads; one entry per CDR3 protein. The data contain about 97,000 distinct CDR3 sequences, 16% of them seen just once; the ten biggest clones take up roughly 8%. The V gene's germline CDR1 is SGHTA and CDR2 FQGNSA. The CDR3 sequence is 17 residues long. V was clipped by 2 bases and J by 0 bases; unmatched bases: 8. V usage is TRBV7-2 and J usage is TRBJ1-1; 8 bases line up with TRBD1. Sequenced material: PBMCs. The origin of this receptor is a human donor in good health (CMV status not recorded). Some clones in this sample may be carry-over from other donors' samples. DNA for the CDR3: TGTGCCAGCAGCTTATTTCAGGGGGCGAGAATGAACACTGAAGCTTTCTTT. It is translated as CASSLFQGARMNTEAFF.